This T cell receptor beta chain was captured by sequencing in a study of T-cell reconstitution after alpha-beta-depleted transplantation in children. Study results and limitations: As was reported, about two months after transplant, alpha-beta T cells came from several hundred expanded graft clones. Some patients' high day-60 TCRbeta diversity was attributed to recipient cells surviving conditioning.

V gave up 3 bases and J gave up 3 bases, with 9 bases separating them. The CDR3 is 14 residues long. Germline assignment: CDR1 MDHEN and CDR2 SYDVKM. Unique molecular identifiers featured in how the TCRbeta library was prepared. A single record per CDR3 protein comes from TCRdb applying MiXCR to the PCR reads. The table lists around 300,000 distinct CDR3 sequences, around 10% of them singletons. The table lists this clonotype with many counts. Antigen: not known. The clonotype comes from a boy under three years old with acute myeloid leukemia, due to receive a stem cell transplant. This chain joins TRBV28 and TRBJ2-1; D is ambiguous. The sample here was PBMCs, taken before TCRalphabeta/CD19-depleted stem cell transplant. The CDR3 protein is CASSLYIVYNEQFF. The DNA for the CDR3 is TGTGCCAGCAGTTTGTACATCGTCTACAATGAGCAGTTCTTC.